A selection of T cell receptor beta chains follows, all from one sample in a study of cytomegalovirus exposure and HLA in healthy donors. Here immunoSEQ multiplex PCR was the method, and the copy in TCRdb shows in-frame clones only, minus some. The sample yields 100,000 to 150,000 clones, roughly 80% seen once. Sequencing input: PBMCs. All receptors derive from a man in his thirties or forties in good health and CMV-seropositive. Both conserved end residues are part of each CDR3. D genes are given only for firm matches. Clone sizes are given selectively: once, few, many, or a class where the clone is expanded.

J gene	V gene	CDR3 length	clone size	D gene	CDR3 DNA	CDR3 protein
TRBJ2-3	TRBV4-2	15	NA	NA	TGTGCCAGCAGCCAAGATCCGGACTGGGCAGATACGCAGTATTTT	CASSQDPDWADTQYF
TRBJ1-2	TRBV2	12	NA	NA	TGTGCCAGCAGTGGTGCGAACTATGGCTACACCTTC	CASSGANYGYTF
TRBJ2-5	TRBV2	13	NA	TRBD1	TGTGCCAGCACCGGGGACAGTCAAGAGACCCAGTACTTC	CASTGDSQETQYF
TRBJ2-3	TRBV7-9	14	NA	NA	TGTGCCAGCAGTACTGTGAAACCGGGGGATACGCAGTATTTT	CASSTVKPGDTQYF
TRBJ2-7	TRBV18	13	NA	NA	TGTGCCAGCTCAGTTGACAGAAACTACGAGCAGTACTTC	CASSVDRNYEQYF
TRBJ1-2	TRBV11-1	16	NA	NA	TGTGCCAGCAGCTTAGCTATGGACAGAACTAACTATGGCTACACCTTC	CASSLAMDRTNYGYTF
TRBJ2-1	TRBV7-2	18	NA	TRBD2	TGTGCCAGCAGCTCCCTCTTTACCGGGACTAGCGGATACAATGAGCAGTTCTTC	CASSSLFTGTSGYNEQFF
TRBJ2-2	TRBV7-9	14	NA	NA	TGTGCCAGCAGCCCCGGACAGATCACCGGGGAGCTGTTTTTT	CASSPGQITGELFF
TRBJ1-2	TRBV5-1	15	NA	NA	TGCGCCAGCAGTTTGGGAGATAGGGGAGGCTATGGCTACACCTTC	CASSLGDRGGYGYTF
TRBJ1-5	TRBV5-1	15	NA	TRBD1	TGCGCCAGCAGCGCCGATCCAGGGGGCTCTCAGCCCCAGCATTTT	CASSADPGGSQPQHF
TRBJ2-2	TRBV27	18	NA	TRBD2	TGTGCCAGCAGTCAATCCCTGACTAGCGGGAGGAACACCGGGGAGCTGTTTTTT	CASSQSLTSGRNTGELFF
TRBJ1-1	TRBV7-9	13	NA	NA	TGTGCCAGCAGACCGACAGGTGACACTGAAGCTTTCTTT	CASRPTGDTEAFF
TRBJ1-1	TRBV5-1	16	NA	NA	TGCGCCAGCAGCTCAACTCAAACGACAGGTTTCACTGAAGCTTTCTTT	CASSSTQTTGFTEAFF
TRBJ2-3	TRBV4-2	15	few	TRBD2	TGTGCCAGCAGCCCGGGGGGCGGGAGGGGAGATACGCAGTATTTT	CASSPGGGRGDTQYF
TRBJ2-5	TRBV29-1	14	NA	TRBD2	TGCAGCGTTGAGGTAGCGGGAGGGCCTGAGACCCAGTACTTC	CSVEVAGGPETQYF
TRBJ2-7	TRBV28	11	NA	NA	TGTGCCAGCAGTTTTCGGGACGAGCAGTACTTC	CASSFRDEQYF
TRBJ2-2	TRBV14	17	once	NA	TGTGCCAGCAGCCAAGTGCCTTTTTGGGGGGACACCGGGGAGCTGTTTTTT	CASSQVPFWGDTGELFF
TRBJ1-1	TRBV7-9	13	NA	NA	TGTGCCAGCAAAACCCAGCGAAACACTGAAGCTTTCTTT	CASKTQRNTEAFF
TRBJ2-7	TRBV6-6	15	few	NA	TGTGCCAGCAGTTGGCAAGCGGGTTCCTCCTACGAGCAGTACTTC	CASSWQAGSSYEQYF
TRBJ2-1	TRBV27	16	NA	TRBD2	TGTGCCAGCAGTCGACTAGCGGGAAGTGGACGTGGTGAGCAGTTCTTC	CASSRLAGSGRGEQFF
TRBJ2-1	TRBV11-2	15	NA	TRBD2	TGTGCCAGCAGCTATAGCGGGGACTCCTACAATGAGCAGTTCTTC	CASSYSGDSYNEQFF
TRBJ2-7	TRBV7-7	13	few	TRBD1	TGTGCCAGCAGCAGAACAGGGGCGGACGAGCAGTACTTC	CASSRTGADEQYF
TRBJ1-5	TRBV27	15	NA	TRBD1	TGTGCCAGCAGTATCCGGACAGGGGGGGATCAGCCCCAGCATTTT	CASSIRTGGDQPQHF
TRBJ2-7	TRBV10-1	15	NA	NA	TGCGCCAGCAGTGAGTTTCAGGGATCCTCCTACGAGCAGTACTTC	CASSEFQGSSYEQYF
TRBJ2-7	TRBV28	14	once	TRBD2	TGTGCCAGCAGGGGGACTAGCGGAACCTACGAGCAGTACTTC	CASRGTSGTYEQYF
TRBJ2-6	TRBV5-4	15	NA	NA	TGTGCCAGCAGCTTAGGACTTTCTGGGGCCAACGTCCTGACTTTC	CASSLGLSGANVLTF
TRBJ2-1	TRBV7-9	15	NA	TRBD2	TGTGCCAGCAGCTTAGCGGGAGCGGGAGGTCTTGAGCAGTTCTTC	CASSLAGAGGLEQFF
TRBJ2-1	TRBV6-5	15	few	TRBD2	TGTGCCAGCAGTCCGGGACTAGCGGGTGTCAATGAGCAGTTCTTC	CASSPGLAGVNEQFF
TRBJ1-4	TRBV28	16	NA	TRBD1	TGTGCCAGCAGCAAGGGACAGGGGCCGATTAATGAAAAACTGTTTTTT	CASSKGQGPINEKLFF